The 22 T cell receptor beta chains below come from one sample, sequenced in a study of blood T cell repertoires in COVID-19. Some clones are missing from TCRdb's copy, which holds only in-frame ones; the method was immunoSEQ multiplex PCR. The sample has about 80,000 clones; over 80% are singletons. Sequenced: peripheral blood. These receptors all stem from a human donor in a cohort sampled during active COVID-19.

Here the CDR3 DNA reads TGTGCCAGTAGTACCCCAGGTGCTAGCGGGGATGAGCAGTTCTTC. It encodes CASSTPGASGDEQFF. This chain uses TRBV19 with TRBJ2-1, with TRBD2 identical over 9 bases. J was trimmed by 8 bases and V by 4 bases; bases with no gene match: 9. The CDR3 sequence is 15 residues long. Germline V gene data show CDR1 as LNHDA and CDR2 as SQIVND (reference sequence).

V and J are TRBV10-3 and TRBJ1-5; the D is unclear. This CDR3 region has 14 residues. CDR1 is ENHRY and CDR2 is SYGVKD in the germline V gene. The V end lost 0 bases, the J end lost 6 bases, and 9 bases lay between the germline ends. The CDR3 spells CAISESRTAQPQHF. Written as DNA, the CDR3 is TGTGCCATCAGTGAGTCGAGAACAGCTCAGCCCCAGCATTTT.

The rearrangement links TRBV28 to TRBJ1-4; no firm D call. Germline CDR1 reads MDHEN; CDR2 reads SYDVKM. V gave up 4 bases and J gave up 0 bases, with 6 bases separating them. The CDR3 sequence is 14 residues long. CDR3 loop: CASSSRSTNEKLFF. CDR3 bases: TGTGCCAGCAGTTCCCGGTCAACTAATGAAAAACTGTTTTTT.

The rearrangement uses TRBV5-4 and TRBJ1-2; D not resolved. The CDR3 covers 14 residues. Deletions cut 3 bases from V and 0 bases from J, with 9 bases between. Germline V lookup: CDR1 SGHNT, CDR2 YYREEE (reference sequence). The CDR3 loop reads CASSSRAANYGYTF. For the CDR3, the DNA is TGTGCCAGCAGCTCGAGGGCAGCTAACTATGGCTACACCTTC.

This clone was seen more than once but under ten times. The chain's CDR3 is CASSVLRDRVRNEQYF. The CDR3 bases are TGCGCCAGCAGTGTACTCCGGGACAGGGTACGAAACGAGCAGTACTTC. This sequence joins TRBV10-1 and TRBJ2-7, with 9 bases matching TRBD1. J lost 5 bases, V lost 4 bases, and 12 bases had no gene match. This CDR3 is 16 amino acids long. CDR1 and CDR2 from the germline V gene are WNHNN and SYGVQD (reference sequence).

CDR3 DNA: TGTGCCAGCTCCCTCCGTCGGGACACTGAAGCTTTCTTT. Protein product: CASSLRRDTEAFF. V is TRBV18 and J is TRBJ1-1; no clear D. The V end lost 6 bases, the J end lost 3 bases, and 11 bases lay between the germline ends. The CDR3 is made up of 13 amino acids. Germline lookup yields CDR1 KGHSH and CDR2 LQKENI.

This clone occurred once. This chain connects TRBV18 to TRBJ1-1; tentatively, D is TRBD1 (6 bases). The ends were cut back, 6 bases at V and 3 bases at J, with 11 bases in the middle. The CDR3 spans 13 residues. Germline CDR1 reads KGHSH; CDR2 reads LQKENI. DNA of the CDR3: TGTGCCAGCTCCACACAGGGTGACACTGAAGCTTTCTTT. Its protein is CASSTQGDTEAFF.

This rearrangement joins TRBV6-5 to TRBJ2-2; the D gene is possibly TRBD2 (5 bases). The CDR3 is 14 residues long. Per germline, CDR1 MNHEY and CDR2 SVGAGI. The V end was cut by 10 bases, the J end by 3 bases, with 15 bases between. In nucleotides, the CDR3 is TGTGCCACTACCCCCCGAGGGTACACCGGGGAGCTGTTTTTT. This gives the protein CATTPRGYTGELFF.

The sample holds a few counts of this clone. This sequence joins TRBV6-5 and TRBJ1-1; D is uncertain. This CDR3 has 15 amino acids. Deletions cut 0 bases from V and 1 base from J, with 9 bases between. The germline CDR1 and CDR2 sequences are MNHEY and SVGAGI. This CDR3 is CASSYSNTRNTEAFF. DNA for the CDR3: TGTGCCAGCAGTTACTCGAATACACGGAACACTGAAGCTTTCTTT.

The gene calls are TRBV25-1 and TRBJ2-1; 15 bases line up with TRBD2. The V gene end was trimmed by 3 bases and the J gene end by 9 bases; junction bases not matched to a gene: 3. This CDR3 comprises 15 residues. The germline gives CDR1 MGHDK, CDR2 SYGVNS. CDR3 loop: CASSERTSGGGEQFF. DNA for the CDR3: TGTGCCAGCAGTGAGAGGACTAGCGGGGGGGGTGAGCAGTTCTTC.

The chain couples TRBV28 to TRBJ2-3; 14 bases are shared with TRBD2. The length of the CDR3 is 17 residues. Trimming removed 2 bases from V and 8 bases from J; junction bases left unmatched: 9. The germline gives CDR1 MDHEN, CDR2 SYDVKM. The CDR3 reads CASSLGGTSGGRGTQYF. DNA of the CDR3: TGTGCCAGCAGTTTAGGCGGGACTAGCGGGGGTCGGGGTACGCAGTATTTT.

The rearrangement uses TRBV5-5 and TRBJ1-5, with D maybe TRBD1 (5 bases). V gave up 0 bases and J gave up 4 bases, with 14 bases separating them. This CDR3 has 16 amino acids. Germline CDR1 and CDR2: SGHKS and YYEKEE (reference sequence). The CDR3 bases are TGTGCCAGCAGCTTGGGAGGGTTCGGGGGAAATCAGCCCCAGCATTTT. Its protein product is CASSLGGFGGNQPQHF.

The chain recombines TRBV5-1 with TRBJ2-2; 7 nucleotides match TRBD1. The length of the CDR3 is 16 residues. Germline V gene lookup returns CDR1 SGHRS and CDR2 YFSETQ. V shed 5 bases and J 5 bases; nucleotides not matched to a gene: 12. The CDR3 sequence: CASSTTGTEGTGELFF. For the CDR3, the DNA is TGCGCCAGCAGTACCACCGGGACAGAAGGGACCGGGGAGCTGTTTTTT.

This clone was observed a few times. J is TRBJ1-1 and V is TRBV2; possibly TRBD1 for D (6 bases). Between the trimmed V and J ends, which lost 7 bases and 4 bases, there was a span of 10 bases. Germline V gene lookup returns CDR1 SNHLY and CDR2 FYNNEI. This CDR3 comprises 12 residues. CDR3 sequence (DNA): TGTGCCAGCAATACCAGGGGCACTGAAGCTTTCTTT. Its protein product is CASNTRGTEAFF.

This clone has a single count. The chain is built from TRBV7-6 and TRBJ1-5; no definite D call. The CDR3 spans 14 residues. V dropped 4 bases and J dropped 6 bases, with 13 bases sitting between them. The germline gives CDR1 SGHVS, CDR2 FNYEAQ. The CDR3 nucleotides read TGTGCCAGCAGCTCTGGAGGGTTGGGTCAGCCCCAGCATTTT. Translating it yields CASSSGGLGQPQHF. The whole variable domain, remainder taken from reference TRBV7-6 and TRBJ1-5, is GAGVSQSPRYKVTKRGQDVALRCDPISGHVSLYWYRQALGQGPEFLTYFNYEAQQDKSGLPNDRFSAERPEGSISTLTIQRTEQRDSAMYRCASSSGGLGQPQHFGDGTRLSIL.

The V gene is TRBV19, the J gene TRBJ1-1; D call uncertain. V lost 7 bases and J lost 3, with 15 bases in between. Germline V lookup: CDR1 LNHDA, CDR2 SQIVND (reference sequence). CDR3 length equals 14 residues. CDR3 sequence reads: CASTRGQLYTEAFF. The CDR3 coding sequence is TGTGCCAGTACCCGCGGGCAGCTTTACACTGAAGCTTTCTTT. The full variable domain, with the rest looked up from reference TRBV19 and TRBJ1-1, is DGGITQSPKYLFRKEGQNVTLSCEQNLNHDAMYWYRQDPGQGLRLIYYSQIVNDFQKGDIAEGYSVSREKKESFPLTVTSAQKNPTAFYLCASTRGQLYTEAFFGQGTRLTVV.

The chain is built from TRBV6-5 and TRBJ1-6; D ambiguous. There are 14 residues in the CDR3. Trimming cost V 6 bases and J 7 bases, with 13 bases left between them. Germline V lookup: CDR1 MNHEY, CDR2 SVGAGI. Here the CDR3 DNA reads TGTGCCAGCAGGGCCGGGAACGGGAATTCACCCCTCCACTTT. It is translated as CASRAGNGNSPLHF.

This clone occurred a few times. This sequence joins TRBV12-5 and TRBJ2-7; possible D gene TRBD2, 5 bases. The CDR3 is made up of 13 amino acids. Germline V gene data show CDR1 as LGHNT and CDR2 as FRNRAP. Trimming shortened V by 6 bases and J by 0 bases, and 9 bases separated the two germline ends. The CDR3 protein is CASGPEGSYEQYF. The CDR3 DNA sequence: TGTGCTAGTGGCCCCGAGGGCTCCTACGAGCAGTACTTC. The variable domain in full, with the rest retrieved from reference TRBV12-5 and TRBJ2-7, is DARVTQTPRHKVTEMGQEVTMRCQPILGHNTVFWYRQTMMQGLELLAYFRNRAPLDDSGMPKDRFSAEMPDATLATLKIQPSEPRDSAVYFCASGPEGSYEQYFGPGTRLTVT.

V and J are TRBV5-1 and TRBJ2-3, with 7 bases identical to TRBD1. The CDR3 length is 16 residues. V lost 2 bases and J lost 4; bases outside the gene matches: 10. Germline CDR1 is SGHRS and CDR2 is YFSETQ. CDR3 in amino acids: CASSLNDRDPPDTQYF. The CDR3 DNA sequence: TGCGCCAGCAGCTTAAACGACAGGGATCCTCCAGATACGCAGTATTTT.

This chain links TRBV3-1 (or the pseudogene TRBV3-2) with TRBJ1-1; TRBD1 aligns across 8 bases. V dropped 0 bases and J dropped 4; count of bases not matched to a gene: 7. The CDR3 is 16 residues long. Germline CDR1 and CDR2: LGHDT and YNNKEL (reference sequence). The CDR3 loop reads CASSQDGGTGGTEAFF. CDR3 nucleotides: TGTGCCAGCAGCCAAGATGGAGGGACAGGCGGCACTGAAGCTTTCTTT.

V usage is TRBV7-7 and J usage is TRBJ2-3; 7 nucleotides agree with TRBD2. Germline trimming cut 1 base from V and 0 bases from J; bases unmatched to any gene: 1. The CDR3 is made up of 15 amino acids. The germline V gene encodes CDR1 SSHAT and CDR2 FNYEAQ (reference sequence). In nucleotides, the CDR3 is TGTGCCAGCAGCTTAGGTAGCGGGAGCACAGATACGCAGTATTTT. Protein: CASSLGSGSTDTQYF.

The chain employs TRBV6-5 and TRBJ2-5, with TRBD2 matching over 8 bases. CDR1 is MNHEY and CDR2 is SVGAGI in the germline V gene. The CDR3 sequence is 14 residues long. The V and J ends lost 2 bases and 2 bases, in that order; junction bases with no gene match: 1. In DNA, the CDR3 is TGTGCCAGCAGTTACGGCGGGGGGCAAGAGACCCAGTACTTC. This codes for CASSYGGGQETQYF.